This TCR beta chain was captured by sequencing in a study of blood T cells in healthy people across ages. Study results and limitations: Any changes in expanded clonotypes were possibly confounded, as donor CMV status remained unknown.

This CDR3 is built from 12 residues. Trimming removed 7 bases at V and 4 bases at J, with 10 bases between. The germline CDR1 and CDR2 sequences are MNHNS and SASEGT. Individuals who donated were healthy Caucasians from Russia aged roughly 6 to 100. Per sample, no less than 5.5 micrograms of total RNA were extracted. On this clonotype: Its antigen is as yet unknown.

Primed by a sample-barcoded 5' primer and a J-beta primer mix, a second PCR proceeded for about 7 to 11 cycles. Every sample gave at least 2.5 million paired-end reads containing CDR3. TCRdb redid the calling of the 5' RACE reads with MiXCR, one entry per CDR3 protein. The sample contains more than 800,000 distinct CDR3 sequences, more than 25% of which appear only once. Sequences were obtained from blood. V gene TRBV6-1 combines with J gene TRBJ1-2; a possible D gene is TRBD1 (5 bases). This receptor was obtained from a woman at least 80 years old in good health. CDR3 in amino acids: CASNRGIYGYTF. In nucleotides, the CDR3 is TGTGCCAGCAATCGGGGGATCTATGGCTACACCTTC.